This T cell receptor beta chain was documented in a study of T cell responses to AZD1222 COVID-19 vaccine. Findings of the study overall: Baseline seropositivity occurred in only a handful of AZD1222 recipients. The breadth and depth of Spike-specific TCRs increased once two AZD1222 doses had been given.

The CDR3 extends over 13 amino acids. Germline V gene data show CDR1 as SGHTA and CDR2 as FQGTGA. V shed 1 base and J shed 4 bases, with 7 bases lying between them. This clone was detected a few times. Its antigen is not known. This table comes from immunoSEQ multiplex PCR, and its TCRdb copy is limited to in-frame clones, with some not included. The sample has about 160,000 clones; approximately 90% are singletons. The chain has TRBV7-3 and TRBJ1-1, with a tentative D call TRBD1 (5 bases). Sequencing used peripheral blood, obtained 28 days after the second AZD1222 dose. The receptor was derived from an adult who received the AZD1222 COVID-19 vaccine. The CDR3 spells CASSLRGPTEAFF. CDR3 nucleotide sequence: TGTGCCAGCAGCTTAAGGGGACCCACTGAAGCTTTCTTT. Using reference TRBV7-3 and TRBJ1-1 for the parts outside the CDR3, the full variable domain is GAGVSQTPSNKVTEKGKYVELRCDPISGHTALYWYRQSLGQGPEFLIYFQGTGAADDSGLPNDRFFAVRPEGSVSTLKIQRTERGDSAVYLCASSLRGPTEAFFGQGTRLTVV.